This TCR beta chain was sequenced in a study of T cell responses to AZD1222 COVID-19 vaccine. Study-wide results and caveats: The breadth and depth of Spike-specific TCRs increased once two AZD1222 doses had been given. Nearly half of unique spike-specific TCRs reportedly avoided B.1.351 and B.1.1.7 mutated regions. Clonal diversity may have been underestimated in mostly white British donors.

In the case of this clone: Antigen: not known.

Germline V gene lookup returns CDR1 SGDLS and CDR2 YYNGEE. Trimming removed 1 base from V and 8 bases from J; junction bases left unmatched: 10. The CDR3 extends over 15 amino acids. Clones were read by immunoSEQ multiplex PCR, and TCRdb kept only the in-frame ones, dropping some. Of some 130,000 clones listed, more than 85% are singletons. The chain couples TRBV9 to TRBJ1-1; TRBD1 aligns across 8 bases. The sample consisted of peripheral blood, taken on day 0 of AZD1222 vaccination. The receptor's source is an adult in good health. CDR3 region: CASSVRGQGAKEAFF. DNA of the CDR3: TGTGCCAGCAGCGTACGAGGGCAGGGGGCCAAGGAAGCTTTCTTT.